One and the same sample provided the 21 T cell receptor beta chains below, sequenced in a study of blood T cell repertoires in COVID-19. Generated by immunoSEQ multiplex PCR, the TCRdb table keeps only in-frame clones and is missing some. The sample contains some 40,000 clones, approximately 84% of which appear only once. The sequenced sample was peripheral blood. The origin of the receptors is a man in his fifties or sixties with active or convalescent COVID-19.

CDR3 DNA sequence: TGTGCCAGCAGCCACCGACAGGGGGTTGATGGCTACACCTTC. Protein product: CASSHRQGVDGYTF. The rearrangement uses TRBV11-2 and TRBJ1-2; 9 nucleotides line up with TRBD1. J was trimmed by 6 bases and V by 5 bases; bases with no gene match: 7. Looked up from germline, CDR1 is SGHAT and CDR2 is FQNNGV. The CDR3 loop spans 14 amino acids.

The rearrangement links TRBV3-1 (or the pseudogene TRBV3-2) to TRBJ1-4; unclear D gene. The V and J ends lost 3 bases and 2 bases respectively, with 7 bases between them. The CDR3 consists of 14 residues. The germline V gene encodes CDR1 LGHDT and CDR2 YNNKEL (reference sequence). CDR3 nucleotide sequence: TGTGCCAGCAGCCAGCGGTCCACTAATGAAAAACTGTTTTTT. Translating gives CASSQRSTNEKLFF.

In nucleotides, the CDR3 is TGTGCCAGCAAGAAGGACACCCATGGCTACACCTTC. The encoded protein is CASKKDTHGYTF. The genes are TRBV6-5 and TRBJ1-2, with TRBD1 as a possible D gene (5 bases). The CDR3 consists of 12 residues. The germline V gene has CDR1 MNHEY and CDR2 SVGAGI. Trimming left V 7 bases short and J 6 bases short, with 12 bases between.

The CDR3 coding sequence is TGTGCCAGCAGTGAATTGAGTACAGCCTATGGCTACACCTTC. Translating it yields CASSELSTAYGYTF. The chain carries TRBV25-1 and TRBJ1-2; D unresolved. The CDR3 spans 14 residues. The V gene's germline CDR1 is MGHDK and CDR2 SYGVNS. Trimming stripped 1 base from V and 4 bases from J, with 10 bases between.

This chain uses TRBV11-1 with TRBJ2-7; 7 bases match TRBD1. Germline lookup yields CDR1 SGHAT and CDR2 FQDESV (reference sequence). J gave up 4 bases and V 6 bases, and 3 bases lay outside the gene matches. The CDR3 spans 12 residues. DNA for the CDR3: TGTGCCAGCAGACGACAGGGATACGAGCAGTACTTC. Translating gives CASRRQGYEQYF.

The V gene is TRBV4-1, the J gene TRBJ1-1; 9 bases fit TRBD1. This CDR3 has 14 residues. Trimming took 3 bases from V and 6 from J; bases not matched to a gene: 5. Per germline, CDR1 MGHRA and CDR2 YSYEKL. CDR3 sequence: CASSQGQGGAEAFF. CDR3 DNA sequence: TGCGCCAGCAGCCAGGGACAGGGTGGTGCTGAAGCTTTCTTT.

Here the CDR3 DNA reads TGTGCCAGCAGCGTCTCCACACAGGGGGCCTACGAGCAGTACTTC. It yields the protein CASSVSTQGAYEQYF. This chain joins TRBV9 and TRBJ2-7, with 8 bases matching TRBD1. Germline CDR1 reads SGDLS; CDR2 reads YYNGEE. CDR3 length: 15 residues. With V trimmed by 2 bases and J by 2 bases, 6 bases remained unmatched.

In DNA form, the CDR3 reads TGTGCCAGCACGCGGGACCGCGGGGAGACCCAGTACTTC. Protein: CASTRDRGETQYF. This sequence joins TRBV25-1 and TRBJ2-5; perhaps TRBD2 as D (6 bases). This CDR3 has 13 residues. Trimming took 7 bases from V and 5 from J, leaving 14 bases between them. The V gene's germline CDR1 is MGHDK and CDR2 SYGVNS. Looking up the rest from reference TRBV25-1 and TRBJ2-5 gives the full variable domain: EADIYQTPRYLVIGTGKKITLECSQTMGHDKMYWYQQDPGMELHLIHYSYGVNSTEKGDLSSESTVSRIRTEHFPLTLESARPSHTSQYLCASTRDRGETQYFGPGTRLLVL.

The sample holds a few counts of this clone. The J gene is TRBJ1-2, the V gene TRBV14; 8 bases align to TRBD1. J lost 7 bases, V lost 3 bases, and 4 bases had no gene match. This CDR3 has 13 amino acids. CDR1 and CDR2 from the germline V gene are SGHDN and FVKESK. The CDR3 protein is CASSHAGTGGYTF. The CDR3 DNA is TGTGCCAGCAGCCACGCCGGGACAGGTGGCTACACCTTC.

The CDR3 spells CASSLGTGGTAPLHF. The CDR3 DNA sequence: TGTGCCAGCAGCCTGGGGACAGGGGGCACGGCACCCCTCCACTTT. This sequence joins TRBV7-3 and TRBJ1-6, with 12 bases matching TRBD1. Germline V gives CDR1 SGHTA, CDR2 FQGTGA. The CDR3 spans 15 residues. V shed 5 bases, J shed 11 bases, and the junction held 7 bases outside the gene matches.

The rearrangement joins TRBV19 to TRBJ1-2, with 9 nucleotides matching TRBD1. The CDR3 length is 14 residues. Germline V gene data show CDR1 as LNHDA and CDR2 as SQIVND (reference sequence). After removal of 7 bases from V and 0 bases from J, the junction contained 3 bases not matched to a gene. CDR3 protein: CASNRQGANYGYTF. As DNA, the CDR3 is TGTGCCAGTAATCGACAGGGGGCTAACTATGGCTACACCTTC.

The chain employs TRBV5-6 and TRBJ2-7, with TRBD1 as a possible D gene (6 bases). The V gene's germline CDR1 is SGHDT and CDR2 YYEEEE. The CDR3 runs to 14 residues. V lost 3 bases and J lost 0, with 10 bases in between. The CDR3 sequence is CASSYQGLSYEQYF. The CDR3 nucleotides are TGTGCCAGCAGCTATCAGGGGCTCTCCTACGAGCAGTACTTC.

CDR3 nucleotides: TGTGCCAGCAGCTTTGGGGCGGGGGTCACAGATACGCAGTATTTT. Its translation is CASSFGAGVTDTQYF. This chain connects TRBV7-3 to TRBJ2-3, with TRBD2 identical over 7 bases. The CDR3 has 15 residues. CDR1 SGHTA and CDR2 FQGTGA come from the germline V gene. V lost 3 bases, J lost 2 bases, and 5 bases stayed unmatched.

J is TRBJ2-5 and V is TRBV7-8; D call uncertain. Trimming removed 6 bases from V and 3 bases from J, with 5 bases in between. The length of the CDR3 is 11 residues. Germline lookup yields CDR1 SGHVS and CDR2 FQNEAQ. CDR3 sequence (DNA): TGTGCCAGCAGAGAGGAAGAGACCCAGTACTTC. Encoded protein: CASREEETQYF. Drawing the rest from reference TRBV7-8 and TRBJ2-5, the complete variable domain is GAGVSQSPRYKVAKRGQDVALRCDPISGHVSLFWYQQALGQGPEFLTYFQNEAQLDKSGLPSDRFFAERPEGSVSTLKIQRTQQEDSAVYLCASREEETQYFGPGTRLLVL.

V gene TRBV10-3 combines with J gene TRBJ1-1; tentatively, D is TRBD1 (5 bases). The CDR3 contains 14 residues. Looked up from germline, CDR1 is ENHRY and CDR2 is SYGVKD. V gave up 3 bases and J gave up 11 bases, with 19 bases separating them. CDR3 bases: TGTGCCATCAGTGAATTTGTTGCTTCGGGGGACGCTTTCTTT. Translation: CAISEFVASGDAFF.

A remark on this clone: The same CDR3 can be traced to other DNA sequences in this sample. The chain combines TRBV2 with TRBJ2-2; TRBD2 might be the D (5 bases). CDR1 and CDR2 from the germline V gene are SNHLY and FYNNEI. Trimming removed 4 bases from V and 1 base from J, with 7 bases in between. The CDR3 is made up of 14 amino acids. CDR3 in amino acids: CASSARGNTGELFF. CDR3 DNA: TGTGCCAGCAGTGCACGGGGGAACACCGGGGAGCTGTTTTTT.

The chain links TRBV7-5 to TRBJ2-1; the table gives TRBD2 as D, unverified against the DNA. TRBV7-5 is a recognized pseudogene. The CDR3 covers 21 residues. The CDR3 loop reads CVRSSGRGSGGILRSYNEQFF. CDR3 coding DNA: TGTGTCAGAAGCTCCGGCCGGGGTAGCGGGGGGATTCTTCGCTCCTACAATGAGCAGTTCTTC.

The chain couples TRBV5-3 to TRBJ2-6, with D possibly TRBD2 on 6 matching bases. TRBV5-3 is annotated as an ORF whose role is uncertain. The CDR3 has 17 amino acids. Trimming removed 0 bases from V and 0 bases from J, with 10 bases in between. CDR3 residues: CARSLVWRDSGANVLTF. CDR3 bases: TGTGCCAGAAGCTTGGTTTGGCGGGACTCTGGGGCCAACGTCCTGACTTTC.

The chain recombines TRBV7-2 with TRBJ1-2, with a weak D call TRBD1 (6 bases). V lost 8 bases and J 0 bases, leaving 16 bases between the germline ends. The germline V gene encodes CDR1 SGHTA and CDR2 FQGNSA. The CDR3 covers 15 residues. CDR3 in amino acids: CASARPQGPNYGYTF. Here the CDR3 DNA reads TGTGCCAGCGCCCGACCACAGGGACCTAACTATGGCTACACCTTC.

V is TRBV6-5 and J is TRBJ1-1, with D maybe TRBD1 (5 bases). Germline values: CDR1 MNHEY, CDR2 SVGAGI. This CDR3 comprises 13 residues. V gave up 6 bases and J gave up 2 bases, with 10 bases separating them. The CDR3 DNA reads TGTGCCAGCAGCTCCAGGGTCAACACTGAAGCTTTCTTT. It yields the protein CASSSRVNTEAFF.

The CDR3 nucleotides read TGTGCCAGCACCCAACTGGCGGGGGCCAACAATGAGCAGTTCTTC. Translated: CASTQLAGANNEQFF. The rearrangement joins TRBV7-3 to TRBJ2-1, with TRBD2 as a possible D gene (7 bases). Germline V gene sequence: CDR1 SGHTA, CDR2 FQGTGA. This CDR3 has 15 residues. Trimming removed 7 bases at V and 5 bases at J, with 18 bases between. The variable domain in full, completed from reference TRBV7-3 and TRBJ2-1, reads GAGVSQTPSNKVTEKGKYVELRCDPISGHTALYWYRQSLGQGPEFLIYFQGTGAADDSGLPNDRFFAVRPEGSVSTLKIQRTERGDSAVYLCASTQLAGANNEQFFGPGTRLTVL.